Here is one T cell receptor (beta chain) with its context. Germline CDR1 reads SEHNR; CDR2 reads FQNEAQ (reference sequence). CDR3 length: 15 residues. V lost 4 bases, J lost 2 bases, and 5 bases stayed unmatched. This sample is drawn from a study of blood T cell repertoires in COVID-19. Study information: Specimens from acute and convalescent COVID-19 originated in the United States, Italy and Spain. Sample material is recorded as cDNA or gDNA derived from T cells, B-cell-depleted T cells, or PBMCs.

Assay used: immunoSEQ multiplex PCR; TCRdb lists only in-frame clones, some missing. The sample shows 310,000 or so clones, roughly 91% of them seen only once. The source of this sequence is a man over 45 with active or convalescent COVID-19. The sequencing sample was made of peripheral blood. The chain combines TRBV7-9 with TRBJ2-1, with 7 bases identical to TRBD1. DNA of the CDR3: TGTGCCAGCAGCTCCAGGGGGTCCACCTACAATGAGCAGTTCTTC. Residues: CASSSRGSTYNEQFF.